This T cell receptor (beta chain) was profiled in a study of molecular identifiers for immune sequencing clone quantification. Study findings and constraints: Identical TCR molecules can share a barcode, and this sharing could underestimate highly expanded clone sizes.

CDR1 and CDR2 (germline): SGHAT, FQNNGV. The CDR3 consists of 15 residues. The ends lost 2 bases at V and 5 bases at J; junction bases unmatched: 6. It was with previously described methods and listed TCR primers that bulk TCR libraries were made. TCRdb re-called the PCR reads through MiXCR, storing one row per CDR3 protein. The data show under 650,000 distinct CDR3 sequences, about 20% seen once. At least ten counts were recorded for this clonotype. The antigen is not known. The chain couples TRBV11-2 to TRBJ2-4, with 7 positions matching TRBD2. Sequenced material: naive CD8+ T cells from blood, with Jurkat cell RNA spiked in. Subset denoted: FACS-sorted CD8+CD4-CCR7+CD45RA+ naive T cells. The TCR was taken from a human donor in good health. Some libraries in this study had Jurkat cell RNA spiked in. This CDR3 is CASSLQGGPQNIQYF. The DNA for the CDR3 is TGTGCCAGCAGCTTACAGGGAGGGCCCCAAAACATTCAGTACTTC.